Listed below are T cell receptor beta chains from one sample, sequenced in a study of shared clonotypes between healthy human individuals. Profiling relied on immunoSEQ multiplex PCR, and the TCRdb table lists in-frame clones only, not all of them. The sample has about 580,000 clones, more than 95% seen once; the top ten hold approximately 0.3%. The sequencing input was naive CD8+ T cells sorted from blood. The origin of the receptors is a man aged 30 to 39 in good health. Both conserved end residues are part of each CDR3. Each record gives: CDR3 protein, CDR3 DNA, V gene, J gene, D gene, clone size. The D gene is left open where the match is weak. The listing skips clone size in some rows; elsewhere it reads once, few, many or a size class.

cdr3_aa: CASSSEGSRTQETQYF; cdr3_nt: TGTGCCAGCAGCTCAGAGGGTAGCCGGACACAAGAGACCCAGTACTTC; v_call: TRBV7-8; j_call: TRBJ2-5; d_call: -; clone_size: once
cdr3_aa: CASSLVDRSYEQYF; cdr3_nt: TGTGCCAGCAGCTTAGTGGACAGATCCTACGAGCAGTACTTC; v_call: TRBV5-6; j_call: TRBJ2-7; d_call: -; clone_size: -
cdr3_aa: CASSLGNTYEQYF; cdr3_nt: TGTGCCAGCAGCTTAGGCAATACCTACGAGCAGTACTTC; v_call: TRBV13; j_call: TRBJ2-7; d_call: -; clone_size: -
cdr3_aa: CASSRLAGANNEQFF; cdr3_nt: TGTGCCAGCAGCCGACTAGCGGGAGCCAACAATGAGCAGTTCTTC; v_call: TRBV6-5; j_call: TRBJ2-1; d_call: TRBD2; clone_size: -
cdr3_aa: CASSSWDNGSYEQYF; cdr3_nt: TGTGCCAGCAGCTCTTGGGATAACGGCTCCTACGAGCAGTACTTC; v_call: TRBV7-9; j_call: TRBJ2-7; d_call: -; clone_size: -
cdr3_aa: CASSLISGSRGEQFF; cdr3_nt: TGTGCCAGCAGCTTAATATCTGGGAGTAGAGGTGAGCAGTTCTTC; v_call: TRBV11-2; j_call: TRBJ2-1; d_call: -; clone_size: -
cdr3_aa: CASSSRLVNSPGELFF; cdr3_nt: TGTGCCAGCAGCTCAAGACTAGTCAACTCTCCCGGGGAGCTGTTTTTT; v_call: TRBV9; j_call: TRBJ2-2; d_call: -; clone_size: -
cdr3_aa: CAWSGRGPGYTF; cdr3_nt: TGTGCCTGGAGCGGCAGGGGGCCTGGCTACACCTTC; v_call: TRBV30; j_call: TRBJ1-2; d_call: TRBD1; clone_size: -
cdr3_aa: CASSFISGPDTQYF; cdr3_nt: TGTGCCAGCAGCTTTATTTCTGGACCAGATACGCAGTATTTT; v_call: TRBV7-9; j_call: TRBJ2-3; d_call: -; clone_size: once
cdr3_aa: CASSLAGQLNTGELFF; cdr3_nt: TGTGCCAGCAGCCTCGCGGGACAGCTGAACACCGGGGAGCTGTTTTTT; v_call: TRBV14; j_call: TRBJ2-2; d_call: -; clone_size: -
cdr3_aa: CASSQVKGQGANTEAFF; cdr3_nt: TGCGCCAGCAGCCAAGTCAAAGGACAGGGGGCGAATACTGAAGCTTTCTTT; v_call: TRBV4-1; j_call: TRBJ1-1; d_call: TRBD1; clone_size: -
cdr3_aa: CASSSTGYTDTQYF; cdr3_nt: TGTGCCAGCAGTTCGACAGGGTACACAGATACGCAGTATTTT; v_call: TRBV2; j_call: TRBJ2-3; d_call: TRBD1; clone_size: -
cdr3_aa: CASSLLGQGAFYGYTF; cdr3_nt: TGTGCCAGCAGCTTACTGGGACAGGGGGCCTTCTATGGCTACACCTTC; v_call: TRBV7-9; j_call: TRBJ1-2; d_call: TRBD1; clone_size: -
cdr3_aa: CASSLTLSSYNEQFF; cdr3_nt: TGTGCCAGCAGCTTGACTCTAAGCTCCTACAATGAGCAGTTCTTC; v_call: TRBV7-9; j_call: TRBJ2-1; d_call: -; clone_size: once
cdr3_aa: CASNGFSFDPSFTDTQYF; cdr3_nt: TGTGCCAGCAACGGGTTCAGCTTTGATCCATCCTTCACAGATACGCAGTATTTT; v_call: TRBV9; j_call: TRBJ2-3; d_call: -; clone_size: -
cdr3_aa: CASSIGRASLNEQFF; cdr3_nt: TGTGCCAGTAGTATAGGAAGGGCCAGTTTGAATGAGCAGTTCTTC; v_call: TRBV19; j_call: TRBJ2-1; d_call: -; clone_size: -
cdr3_aa: CASSSKGLQGRFGVTEAFF; cdr3_nt: TGCGCCAGCAGCTCTAAAGGCCTGCAGGGGCGGTTTGGGGTCACTGAAGCTTTCTTT; v_call: TRBV5-1; j_call: TRBJ1-1; d_call: -; clone_size: -
cdr3_aa: CASSHPTGNQPQHF; cdr3_nt: TGCGCCAGCAGCCATCCGACAGGCAATCAGCCCCAGCATTTT; v_call: TRBV4-1; j_call: TRBJ1-5; d_call: -; clone_size: -
cdr3_aa: CASSFGAFAGEYEQYF; cdr3_nt: TGTGCCAGCAGCTTCGGGGCGTTCGCGGGAGAGTACGAGCAGTACTTC; v_call: TRBV7-8; j_call: TRBJ2-7; d_call: TRBD2; clone_size: once
cdr3_aa: CAWGFLGLAVSYEQYF; cdr3_nt: TGTGCCTGGGGGTTTCTAGGACTAGCGGTGTCCTACGAGCAGTACTTC; v_call: TRBV30; j_call: TRBJ2-7; d_call: TRBD2; clone_size: -
cdr3_aa: CARSLPPGSTDTQYF; cdr3_nt: TGTGCCAGAAGCTTACCTCCTGGCAGCACAGATACGCAGTATTTT; v_call: TRBV5-3; j_call: TRBJ2-3; d_call: -; clone_size: once
cdr3_aa: CASSQDRANQPQHF; cdr3_nt: TGCGCCAGCAGCCAGGACAGGGCCAATCAGCCCCAGCATTTT; v_call: TRBV4-3; j_call: TRBJ1-5; d_call: TRBD1; clone_size: -
cdr3_aa: CASSFTGTSFTDTQYF; cdr3_nt: TGTGCCAGCAGCTTCACCGGGACTAGCTTCACAGATACGCAGTATTTT; v_call: TRBV5-6; j_call: TRBJ2-3; d_call: TRBD2; clone_size: -
cdr3_aa: CASSLGGRGMFDEQFF; cdr3_nt: TGCGCCAGCAGCTTGGGTGGGAGGGGAATGTTCGATGAGCAGTTCTTC; v_call: TRBV5-1; j_call: TRBJ2-1; d_call: TRBD2; clone_size: -
cdr3_aa: CASSQGDGNSYEQYF; cdr3_nt: TGCGCCAGCAGCCAGGGGGACGGAAACTCCTACGAGCAGTACTTC; v_call: TRBV4-3; j_call: TRBJ2-7; d_call: -; clone_size: -
cdr3_aa: CASSRGQTRPYEQYF; cdr3_nt: TGCGCCAGCAGCCGGGGACAGACAAGGCCCTACGAGCAGTACTTC; v_call: TRBV5-1; j_call: TRBJ2-7; d_call: TRBD1; clone_size: -
cdr3_aa: CASRPGLAGQSSYNEQFF; cdr3_nt: TGTGCCAGCAGGCCGGGACTAGCGGGCCAGAGCTCCTACAATGAGCAGTTCTTC; v_call: TRBV27; j_call: TRBJ2-1; d_call: TRBD2; clone_size: once
cdr3_aa: CASSPALGTSGHTYEQYF; cdr3_nt: TGTGCCAGCAGCCCTGCCCTCGGGACTAGCGGGCACACCTACGAGCAGTACTTC; v_call: TRBV7-2; j_call: TRBJ2-7; d_call: TRBD2; clone_size: -
cdr3_aa: CASNNLDRDEQYF; cdr3_nt: TGTGCCAGCAACAATCTCGACAGGGACGAGCAGTACTTC; v_call: TRBV27; j_call: TRBJ2-7; d_call: TRBD1; clone_size: -
cdr3_aa: CSVVPAGDQETQYF; cdr3_nt: TGCAGCGTTGTTCCAGCGGGGGACCAAGAGACCCAGTACTTC; v_call: TRBV29-1; j_call: TRBJ2-5; d_call: TRBD2; clone_size: -
cdr3_aa: CASSPGADNQPQHF; cdr3_nt: TGCGCCAGCAGCCCCGGGGCGGACAATCAGCCCCAGCATTTT; v_call: TRBV5-1; j_call: TRBJ1-5; d_call: -; clone_size: -
cdr3_aa: CASSEAAKPYEQYF; cdr3_nt: TGTGCCAGCAGTGAGGCAGCAAAACCCTACGAGCAGTACTTC; v_call: TRBV6-1; j_call: TRBJ2-7; d_call: -; clone_size: -
cdr3_aa: CASSPTGSQGTQYF; cdr3_nt: TGTGCCAGCAGCCCTACGGGGTCTCAGGGGACCCAGTACTTC; v_call: TRBV7-9; j_call: TRBJ2-5; d_call: -; clone_size: -
cdr3_aa: CASSLSPGTKAYNEQFF; cdr3_nt: TGTGCCAGCAGCTTGTCTCCCGGGACAAAAGCCTACAATGAGCAGTTCTTC; v_call: TRBV7-2; j_call: TRBJ2-1; d_call: -; clone_size: -
cdr3_aa: CSARADQPQHF; cdr3_nt: TGCAGTGCTAGAGCAGACCAGCCCCAGCATTTT; v_call: TRBV20-1; j_call: TRBJ1-5; d_call: -; clone_size: -
cdr3_aa: CASAWGGGNEQFF; cdr3_nt: TGTGCTAGTGCCTGGGGTGGGGGGAATGAGCAGTTCTTC; v_call: TRBV12-5; j_call: TRBJ2-1; d_call: -; clone_size: -
cdr3_aa: CASSSGTGGNQPQHF; cdr3_nt: TGTGCCAGCAGTTCAGGGACAGGGGGCAATCAGCCCCAGCATTTT; v_call: TRBV27; j_call: TRBJ1-5; d_call: TRBD1; clone_size: -
cdr3_aa: CSVIDGEGYEQYF; cdr3_nt: TGCAGCGTTATTGACGGGGAGGGCTACGAGCAGTACTTC; v_call: TRBV29-1; j_call: TRBJ2-7; d_call: TRBD2; clone_size: -
cdr3_aa: CATKAGGYNEQFF; cdr3_nt: TGTGCCACCAAAGCGGGAGGGTACAATGAGCAGTTCTTC; v_call: TRBV15; j_call: TRBJ2-1; d_call: TRBD2; clone_size: -
cdr3_aa: CASSLLTGINEQYF; cdr3_nt: TGTGCCAGCAGCTTGTTGACAGGGATTAACGAGCAGTACTTC; v_call: TRBV5-6; j_call: TRBJ2-7; d_call: TRBD1; clone_size: once
cdr3_aa: CASSFAELGPGELFF; cdr3_nt: TGTGCCAGCAGTTTCGCCGAATTGGGGCCCGGGGAGCTGTTTTTT; v_call: TRBV27; j_call: TRBJ2-2; d_call: -; clone_size: once
cdr3_aa: CASSPGTANTEAFF; cdr3_nt: TGTGCCAGTAGTCCGGGGACAGCGAACACTGAAGCTTTCTTT; v_call: TRBV19; j_call: TRBJ1-1; d_call: TRBD1; clone_size: -
cdr3_aa: CASSLANGLAPWEQFF; cdr3_nt: TGTGCCAGCAGCTTGGCCAACGGGCTAGCCCCATGGGAGCAGTTCTTC; v_call: TRBV5-6; j_call: TRBJ2-1; d_call: -; clone_size: -
cdr3_aa: CASSLQENTEAFF; cdr3_nt: TGTGCCAGCAGTTTACAGGAGAACACTGAAGCTTTCTTT; v_call: TRBV27; j_call: TRBJ1-1; d_call: -; clone_size: -
cdr3_aa: CASSFLPSGTRSYNEQFF; cdr3_nt: TGCGCCAGCAGCTTTCTCCCGTCCGGGACTCGCTCCTACAATGAGCAGTTCTTC; v_call: TRBV5-1; j_call: TRBJ2-1; d_call: -; clone_size: once
cdr3_aa: CASSLNSFNQPQHF; cdr3_nt: TGTGCCAGCAGCTTAAATTCATTCAATCAGCCCCAGCATTTT; v_call: TRBV7-2; j_call: TRBJ1-5; d_call: -; clone_size: -
cdr3_aa: CASSLSARAEQFF; cdr3_nt: TGTGCCAGCAGCTTATCAGCTAGAGCTGAGCAGTTCTTC; v_call: TRBV7-9; j_call: TRBJ2-1; d_call: -; clone_size: few
cdr3_aa: CASSEWNSNQPQHF; cdr3_nt: TGTGCCAGCAGTGAGTGGAACAGTAATCAGCCCCAGCATTTT; v_call: TRBV6-1; j_call: TRBJ1-5; d_call: -; clone_size: -
cdr3_aa: CASSLVRNRGLETQYF; cdr3_nt: TGTGCCAGCAGCTTAGTTCGGAACAGGGGTCTGGAGACCCAGTACTTC; v_call: TRBV7-9; j_call: TRBJ2-5; d_call: TRBD1; clone_size: -
cdr3_aa: CASSIQGSQETQYF; cdr3_nt: TGTGCCAGTAGTATACAGGGGAGCCAAGAGACCCAGTACTTC; v_call: TRBV19; j_call: TRBJ2-5; d_call: -; clone_size: -
cdr3_aa: CASGEPSGTPYEQYF; cdr3_nt: TGTGCCAGCGGGGAACCTAGCGGGACCCCCTACGAGCAGTACTTC; v_call: TRBV9; j_call: TRBJ2-7; d_call: TRBD2; clone_size: -
cdr3_aa: CASSFGLAGGLSYNEQFF; cdr3_nt: TGTGCCAGCAGCTTCGGTCTAGCGGGAGGCCTCTCCTACAATGAGCAGTTCTTC; v_call: TRBV7-2; j_call: TRBJ2-1; d_call: TRBD2; clone_size: -
cdr3_aa: CASSELAGGAYEQYF; cdr3_nt: TGTGCCAGCAGCGAACTAGCGGGAGGGGCCTACGAGCAGTACTTC; v_call: TRBV13; j_call: TRBJ2-7; d_call: TRBD2; clone_size: -
cdr3_aa: CASSLVGQGTSYNEQFF; cdr3_nt: TGTGCCAGCAGCTTAGTTGGACAGGGAACCTCCTACAATGAGCAGTTCTTC; v_call: TRBV7-3; j_call: TRBJ2-1; d_call: TRBD1; clone_size: -
cdr3_aa: CASSPLAGGGEEQFF; cdr3_nt: TGTGCCAGCAGCCCCTTAGCGGGAGGGGGGGAGGAGCAGTTCTTC; v_call: TRBV5-4; j_call: TRBJ2-1; d_call: TRBD2; clone_size: -
cdr3_aa: CASSSGRQGPHYGYTF; cdr3_nt: TGTGCCAGCAGCTCCGGGAGACAGGGGCCCCACTATGGCTACACCTTC; v_call: TRBV11-2; j_call: TRBJ1-2; d_call: TRBD1; clone_size: -
cdr3_aa: CASSDLNLEGVEQFF; cdr3_nt: TGTGCCAGCAGTGACCTTAACTTGGAGGGAGTTGAGCAGTTCTTC; v_call: TRBV27; j_call: TRBJ2-1; d_call: -; clone_size: -
cdr3_aa: CASSGSGNTEAFF; cdr3_nt: TGTGCCAGCAGTGGATCTGGGAACACTGAAGCTTTCTTT; v_call: TRBV27; j_call: TRBJ1-1; d_call: -; clone_size: once